This entry describes one T cell receptor beta chain. The target antigen is unknown. Regions amplified from RNA transcripts were the TCR beta CDR3 regions. The HTBI primer set served for first-round RT-PCR of the TCR CDR3. TCRdb used MiXCR to reprocess the multiplex PCR reads, holding one entry per CDR3 protein. The sample carries under 350,000 distinct CDR3 sequences, about a sixth recorded once. The study included ophthalmopathy patients with Clinical Activity Score at least 3, NOSPECS grade at least 4 and duration under 3 months. The ends were cut back, 6 bases at V and 7 bases at J, with 15 bases in the middle. The CDR3 is made up of 13 amino acids. CDR1 MDHEN and CDR2 SYDVKM come from the germline V gene. The data are from a study of T cells in Graves' hyperthyroidism and ophthalmopathy. Overall study context: Upon initial diagnosis and before any treatment, peripheral blood was collected. General study findings and limits: For ophthalmopathy, model prediction preceded onset by a median around six months.

The clonotype originates from a woman aged 60 to 75 with Graves' ophthalmopathy. The sample taken for sequencing was blood. The chain links TRBV28 to TRBJ1-2; no clear D. The chain's CDR3 is CASSPAKRFGYTF. CDR3 nucleotide sequence: TGTGCCAGCAGCCCAGCCAAACGGTTTGGCTACACCTTC.